Listed here are 21 T cell receptor beta chains from one sample, sequenced in a study of memory CD4+ T cells and cytomegalovirus serostatus. The sort gate was single viable CD3+CD4+CD8-CD45RO+ cells for memory CD4+ T cells. The repertoire was sequenced with immunoSEQ multiplex PCR; TCRdb's copy has only in-frame clones and lacks some. Of about 41,000 clones in the sample, 70% to 80% were seen once. Sample: memory CD4+ T cells from blood. The receptors come from an adult in good health and CMV-seronegative.

This chain connects TRBV6-4 to TRBJ2-1, with D perhaps matching TRBD1 or TRBD2 (5 bases each). The CDR3 has 13 amino acids. The germline V and J ends were trimmed by 7 bases and 7 bases, with 14 bases remaining between them. CDR1 and CDR2 from the germline V gene are MRHNA and SNTAGT. CDR3 residues: CASKSNGGNEQFF. The DNA of the CDR3 is TGTGCCAGCAAGAGCAATGGGGGTAATGAGCAGTTCTTC.

This chain uses TRBV27 with TRBJ1-2; D is perhaps TRBD1 (5 bases). This CDR3 has 14 amino acids. The V gene's germline CDR1 is MNHEY and CDR2 SMNVEV (reference sequence). The V end lost 6 bases, the J end lost 4 bases, and 15 bases lay between the germline ends. In DNA form, the CDR3 reads TGTGCCAGCAGAAGCCATCAGGGAGGCTATGGCTACACCTTC. Its protein product is CASRSHQGGYGYTF.

The V and J genes are TRBV5-1 and TRBJ1-6, with a tentative D call TRBD1 (6 bases). Trimming cost V 0 bases and J 10 bases, with 14 bases left between them. CDR3 size: 15 residues. Germline V gene data show CDR1 as SGHRS and CDR2 as YFSETQ. Here the CDR3 reads CASSLAGEGGSPLHF. DNA for the CDR3: TGCGCCAGCAGCTTGGCCGGTGAAGGGGGATCACCCCTCCACTTT.

The chain uses TRBV5-1 and TRBJ1-6, with D possibly TRBD1 on 5 matching bases. The V gene lost 0 bases and the J gene lost 10 bases, with 14 bases spanning the gap. Germline CDR1 reads SGHRS; CDR2 reads YFSETQ. The CDR3 consists of 15 residues. As DNA, the CDR3 is TGCGCCAGCAGCTTGGACCCGGGGCCACAGTCACCCCTCCACTTT. Encoded protein: CASSLDPGPQSPLHF.

CDR3 sequence: CASIEPRDSNTGELFF. The CDR3 DNA follows: TGTGCCAGTATAGAACCTCGGGACAGCAACACCGGGGAGCTGTTTTTT. The genes are TRBV19 and TRBJ2-2; TRBD1 aligns across 7 bases. V shed 7 bases and J 2 bases; nucleotides not matched to a gene: 10. Germline CDR1 and CDR2: LNHDA and SQIVND (reference sequence). The CDR3 runs to 16 residues.

The rearrangement joins TRBV7-8 to TRBJ2-3; 7 bases line up with TRBD2. Germline CDR1 SGHVS, CDR2 FQNEAQ. CDR3 length: 15 residues. The J segment lost 0 bases and the V segment lost 1 base, leaving 1 base of the junction unmatched. In nucleotides, the CDR3 is TGTGCCAGCAGCTTAGGGCGGGGGAGCACAGATACGCAGTATTTT. It translates to CASSLGRGSTDTQYF.

The chain couples TRBV6-1 to TRBJ1-2; weak D call: TRBD1 (5 bases). V was clipped by 6 bases and J by 4 bases, with 12 bases between them. Germline V gene data show CDR1 as MNHNS and CDR2 as SASEGT. This CDR3 has 13 residues. The CDR3 region has the DNA TGTGCCAGCAGGGGCGGAGGGGTCTATGGCTACACCTTC. Translating gives CASRGGGVYGYTF.

The CDR3 nucleotides are TGTGCCAGCAGACCGGACAGGAACAATTCACCCCTCCACTTT. It specifies CASRPDRNNSPLHF. This chain connects TRBV5-4 to TRBJ1-6; 7 bases align to TRBD1. After removal of 5 bases from V and 7 bases from J, the junction contained 6 bases not matched to a gene. Germline V gene sequence: CDR1 SGHNT, CDR2 YYREEE (reference sequence). The CDR3 extends over 14 amino acids.

The CDR3 is CAWSRGNSNEKLFF. In DNA, the CDR3 is TGTGCCTGGAGTAGAGGAAATTCTAATGAAAAACTGTTTTTT. This sequence joins TRBV30 and TRBJ1-4; no reliable D call. Germline lookup yields CDR1 GTSNPN and CDR2 SVGIG (reference sequence). Trimming cost V 2 bases and J 3 bases, with 10 bases left between them. CDR3 size: 14 residues.

The chain uses TRBV28 and TRBJ2-7; D is uncertain. Per germline, CDR1 MDHEN and CDR2 SYDVKM. V was cut by 4 bases and J by 4 bases, with 8 bases left in between. The CDR3 runs to 12 residues. In nucleotides, the CDR3 is TGTGCCAGCAGTTCGTCGATTTACGAGCAGTACTTC. Its translation: CASSSSIYEQYF.

This clone was found once. The chain has TRBV7-9 and TRBJ2-1, with 7 bases that match TRBD1. The CDR3 has 14 amino acids. Germline V CDR1 and CDR2: SEHNR, FQNEAQ (reference sequence). V dropped 4 bases and J dropped 3; count of bases not matched to a gene: 3. CDR3 protein: CASSYGTDYNEQFF. The CDR3 nucleotides read TGTGCCAGCAGCTATGGGACAGACTACAATGAGCAGTTCTTC.

This clone was picked up a small number of times. V gene TRBV2 combines with J gene TRBJ2-7; either TRBD1 or TRBD2 may fit D (5 bases each). Germline-derived CDR1 and CDR2 are SNHLY and FYNNEI. The CDR3 sequence is 16 residues long. Trimming shortened V by 1 base and J by 9 bases, and 22 bases separated the two germline ends. As DNA, the CDR3 is TGTGCCAGCAGTGAAGGCCCTGGGGGTCGACTACGCGGGCAGTACTTC. The encoded protein is CASSEGPGGRLRGQYF.

The V and J genes are TRBV6-9 and TRBJ2-3; possibly TRBD2 for D (7 bases). Trimming removed 4 bases from V and 7 bases from J, with 15 bases in between. The CDR3 extends over 14 amino acids. Per germline, CDR1 MNHGY and CDR2 SVAAGI. CDR3 sequence reads: CASSWGGAGNTQYF. The CDR3 DNA reads as TGTGCCAGCAGTTGGGGGGGGGCTGGGAATACGCAGTATTTT.

The CDR3, as DNA: TGTGCCAGCAGCTTTCAATCGAACACTGAAGCTTTCTTT. As protein: CASSFQSNTEAFF. The chain links TRBV7-9 to TRBJ1-1; D unresolved. Trimming shortened V by 3 bases and J by 1 base, and 6 bases separated the two germline ends. CDR1 is SEHNR, CDR2 FQNEAQ, per germline (reference sequence). CDR3 length equals 13 residues. Drawing the rest from reference TRBV7-9 and TRBJ1-1, the complete variable domain is DTGVSQNPRHKITKRGQNVTFRCDPISEHNRLYWYRQTLGQGPEFLTYFQNEAQLEKSRLLSDRFSAERPKGSFSTLEIQRTEQGDSAMYLCASSFQSNTEAFFGQGTRLTVV.

J is TRBJ1-4 and V is TRBV19; D call uncertain. The ends were cut back, 7 bases at V and 2 bases at J, with 14 bases in the middle. Germline CDR1 reads LNHDA; CDR2 reads SQIVND (reference sequence). The CDR3 runs 15 residues. CDR3 sequence reads: CASTLRTDTNEKLFF. CDR3 coding DNA: TGTGCCAGTACCCTACGGACGGATACTAATGAAAAACTGTTTTTT.

The chain is built from TRBV9 and TRBJ2-7; TRBD1 matches at 9 bases. Germline assignment: CDR1 SGDLS and CDR2 YYNGEE. The CDR3 is made up of 14 amino acids. With V trimmed by 0 bases and J by 7 bases, 5 bases remained unmatched. CDR3 protein: CASSVGDRDGEQYF. The CDR3, as DNA: TGTGCCAGCAGCGTAGGGGACAGGGATGGAGAGCAGTACTTC.

The chain combines TRBV19 with TRBJ2-3; D uncertain. V shed 3 bases and J shed 4 bases, with 20 bases lying between them. Germline CDR1 reads LNHDA; CDR2 reads SQIVND (reference sequence). There are 17 residues in the CDR3. CDR3 amino acids: CASSISSGRPPADTQYF. Written as DNA, the CDR3 is TGTGCCAGTAGTATCTCCTCGGGTCGCCCCCCTGCAGATACGCAGTATTTT.

This clone was counted only a few times. V is TRBV5-4 and J is TRBJ1-6; TRBD1 matches at 10 bases. Germline loops: CDR1 SGHNT, CDR2 YYREEE (reference sequence). The CDR3 is 15 residues long. The V segment lost 4 bases and the J segment 9 bases; nucleotides outside the gene matches: 7. The CDR3 reads CASSATGGSVSPLHF. As DNA, the CDR3 is TGTGCCAGCAGCGCGACAGGGGGCTCGGTTTCACCCCTCCACTTT.

This clone was counted only a few times. The V and J genes are TRBV6-6 and TRBJ1-6; D gene uncertain. This CDR3 is 14 amino acids long. With 6 bases removed from V and 10 bases from J, the gap between germline ends came to 16 bases. The germline V gene has CDR1 MNHNY and CDR2 SVGAGI (reference sequence). The CDR3 region has the DNA TGTGCCAGCAGGCGGGAAACGGATAGCTCACCCCTCCACTTT. This translates into CASRRETDSSPLHF.

This rearrangement joins TRBV2 to TRBJ1-5; the D is unclear. CDR1 and CDR2 (germline): SNHLY, FYNNEI. This CDR3 region has 15 residues. Trimming took 1 base from V and 0 from J, leaving 7 bases between them. The CDR3 DNA reads TGTGCCAGCAGTGAAGAGGGCCTTAGCAATCAGCCCCAGCATTTT. Its translation: CASSEEGLSNQPQHF.

The chain joins TRBV7-2 to TRBJ1-1; D is uncertain. Per germline, CDR1 SGHTA and CDR2 FQGNSA. V lost 6 bases and J 1 base, leaving 12 bases between the germline ends. The CDR3 sequence is 14 residues long. The CDR3 sequence: CASRSPTANTEAFF. CDR3 nucleotides: TGTGCCAGCAGATCCCCGACCGCGAACACTGAAGCTTTCTTT.